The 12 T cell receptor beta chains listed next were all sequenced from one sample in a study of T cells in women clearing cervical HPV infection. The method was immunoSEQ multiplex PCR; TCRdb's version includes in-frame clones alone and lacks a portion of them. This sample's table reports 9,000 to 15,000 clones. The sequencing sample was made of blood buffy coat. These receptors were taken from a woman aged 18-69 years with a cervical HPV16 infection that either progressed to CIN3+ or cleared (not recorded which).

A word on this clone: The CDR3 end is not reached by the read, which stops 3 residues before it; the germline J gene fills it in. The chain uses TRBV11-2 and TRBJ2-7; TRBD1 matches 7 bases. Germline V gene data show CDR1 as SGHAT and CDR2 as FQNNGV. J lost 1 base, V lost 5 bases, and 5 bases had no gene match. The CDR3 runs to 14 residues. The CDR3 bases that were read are TGTGCCAGCAGCCCGGGACAGCTGTCCTACGAG. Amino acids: CASSPGQLSYE. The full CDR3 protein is CASSPGQLSYEQYF.

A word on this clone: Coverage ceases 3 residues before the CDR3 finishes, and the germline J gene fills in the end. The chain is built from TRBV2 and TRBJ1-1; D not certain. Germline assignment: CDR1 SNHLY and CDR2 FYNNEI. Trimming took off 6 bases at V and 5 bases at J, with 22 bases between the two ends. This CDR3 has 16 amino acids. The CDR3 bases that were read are TGTGCCAGCAGCAGTGTAGGCGCGGGGAAATATACTGAA. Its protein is CASSSVGAGKYTE. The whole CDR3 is CASSSVGAGKYTEAFF.

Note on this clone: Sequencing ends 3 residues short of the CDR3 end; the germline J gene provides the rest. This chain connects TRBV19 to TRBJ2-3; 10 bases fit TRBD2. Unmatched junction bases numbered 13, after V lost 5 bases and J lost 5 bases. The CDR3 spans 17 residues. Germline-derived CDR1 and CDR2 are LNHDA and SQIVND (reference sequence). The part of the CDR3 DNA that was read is TGTGCCAGTAGTCCTCAAGGCCAGCGGGGGGGCCGAGATACG. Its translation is CASSPQGQRGGRDT. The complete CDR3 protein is CASSPQGQRGGRDTQYF.

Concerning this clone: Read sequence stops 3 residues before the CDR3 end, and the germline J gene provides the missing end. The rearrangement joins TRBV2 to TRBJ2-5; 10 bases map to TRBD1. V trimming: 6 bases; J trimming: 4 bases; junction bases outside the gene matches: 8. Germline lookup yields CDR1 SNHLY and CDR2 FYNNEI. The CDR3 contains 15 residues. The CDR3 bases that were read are TGTGCCAGCAGAGTTAGACAGGGGGCGAGAGAGACC. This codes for CASRVRQGARET. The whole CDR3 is CASRVRQGARETQYF.

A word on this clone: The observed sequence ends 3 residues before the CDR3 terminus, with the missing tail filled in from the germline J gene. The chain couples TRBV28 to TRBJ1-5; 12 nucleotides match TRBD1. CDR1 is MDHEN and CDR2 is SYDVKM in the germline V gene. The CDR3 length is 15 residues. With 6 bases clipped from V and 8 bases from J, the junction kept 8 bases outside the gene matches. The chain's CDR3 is CASRVGTGGHEPQHF. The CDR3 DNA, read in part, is TGTGCCAGCAGGGTGGGGACAGGGGGCCATGAGCCC.

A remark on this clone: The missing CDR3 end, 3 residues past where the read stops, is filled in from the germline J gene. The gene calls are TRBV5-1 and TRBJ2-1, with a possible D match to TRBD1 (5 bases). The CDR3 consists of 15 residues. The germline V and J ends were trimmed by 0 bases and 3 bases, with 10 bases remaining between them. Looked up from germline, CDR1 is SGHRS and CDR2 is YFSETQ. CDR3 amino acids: CASSLEGQGYNEQFF. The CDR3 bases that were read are TGCGCCAGCAGCTTGGAAGGTCAGGGCTACAATGAG.

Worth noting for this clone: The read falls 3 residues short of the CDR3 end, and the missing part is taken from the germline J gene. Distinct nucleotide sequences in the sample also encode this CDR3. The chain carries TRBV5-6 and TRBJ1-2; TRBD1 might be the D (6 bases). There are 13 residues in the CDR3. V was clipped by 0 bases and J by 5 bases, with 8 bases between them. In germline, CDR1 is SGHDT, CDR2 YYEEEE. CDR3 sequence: CASSLGQEYGYTF. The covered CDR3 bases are TGTGCCAGCAGCTTGGGACAGGAGTATGGC. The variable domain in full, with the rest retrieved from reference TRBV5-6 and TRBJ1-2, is DAGVTQSPTHLIKTRGQQVTLRCSPKSGHDTVSWYQQALGQGPQFIFQYYEEEERQRGNFPDRFSGHQFPNYSSELNVNALLLGDSALYLCASSLGQEYGYTFGSGTRLTVV.

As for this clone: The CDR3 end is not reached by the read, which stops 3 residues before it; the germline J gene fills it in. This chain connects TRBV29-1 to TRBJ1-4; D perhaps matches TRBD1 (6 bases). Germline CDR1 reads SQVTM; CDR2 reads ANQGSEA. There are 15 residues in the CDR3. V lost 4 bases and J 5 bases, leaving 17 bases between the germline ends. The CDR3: CSVGLRQDVNEKLFF. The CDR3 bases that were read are TGCAGCGTTGGTTTAAGACAGGACGTGAATGAAAAA.

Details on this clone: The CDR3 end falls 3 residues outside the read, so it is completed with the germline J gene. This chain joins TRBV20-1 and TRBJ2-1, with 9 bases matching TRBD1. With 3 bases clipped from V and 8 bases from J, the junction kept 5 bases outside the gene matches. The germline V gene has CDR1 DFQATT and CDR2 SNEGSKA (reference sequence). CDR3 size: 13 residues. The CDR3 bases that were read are TGCAGTGCTAGGGGCGACAGGGGGTATGAG. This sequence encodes CSARGDRGYE. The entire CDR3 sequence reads CSARGDRGYEQFF.

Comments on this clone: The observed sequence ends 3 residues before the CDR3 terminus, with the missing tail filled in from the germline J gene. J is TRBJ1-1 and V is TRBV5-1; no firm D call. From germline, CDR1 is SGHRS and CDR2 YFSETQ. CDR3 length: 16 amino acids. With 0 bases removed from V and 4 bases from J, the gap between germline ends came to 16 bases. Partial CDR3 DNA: TGCGCCAGCAGCTTGGACTTGACTGGTGCGCCCACTGAA. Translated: CASSLDLTGAPTE. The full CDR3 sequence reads CASSLDLTGAPTEAFF.

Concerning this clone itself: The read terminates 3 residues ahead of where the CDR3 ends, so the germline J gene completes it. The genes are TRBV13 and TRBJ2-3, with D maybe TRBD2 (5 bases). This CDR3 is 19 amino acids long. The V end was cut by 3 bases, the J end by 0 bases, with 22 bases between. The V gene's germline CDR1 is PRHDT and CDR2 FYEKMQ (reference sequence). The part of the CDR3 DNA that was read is TGTGCCAGCAGCTTCGCCATAACGGGGTGGGGAGTTAGCACAGATACG. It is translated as CASSFAITGWGVSTDT. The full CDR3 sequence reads CASSFAITGWGVSTDTQYF.

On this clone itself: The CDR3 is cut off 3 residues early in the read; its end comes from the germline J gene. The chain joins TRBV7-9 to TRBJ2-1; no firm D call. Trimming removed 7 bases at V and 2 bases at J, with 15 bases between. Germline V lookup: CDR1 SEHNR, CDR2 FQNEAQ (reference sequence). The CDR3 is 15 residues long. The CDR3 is CASNPGSKPYNEQFF. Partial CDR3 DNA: TGTGCCAGCAACCCCGGGTCTAAACCCTACAATGAG.